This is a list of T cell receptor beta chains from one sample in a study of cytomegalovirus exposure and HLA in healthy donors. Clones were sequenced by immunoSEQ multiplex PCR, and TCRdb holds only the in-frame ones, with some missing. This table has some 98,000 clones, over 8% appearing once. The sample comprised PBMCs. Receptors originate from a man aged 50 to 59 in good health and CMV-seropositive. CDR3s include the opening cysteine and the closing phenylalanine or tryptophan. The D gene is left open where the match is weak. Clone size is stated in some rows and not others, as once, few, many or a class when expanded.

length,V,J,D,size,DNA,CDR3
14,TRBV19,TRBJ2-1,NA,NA,TGTGCGACGGATTCCGGGACACTGTACAATGAGCAGTTCTTC,CATDSGTLYNEQFF
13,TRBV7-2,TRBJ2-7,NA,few,TGTGCCAGCAGCTTAAATGAAGCCCGGGAGCAGTACTTC,CASSLNEAREQYF
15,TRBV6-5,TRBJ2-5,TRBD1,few,TGTGCCAGCAGTTCGGACAGGGGGCCTCAAGAGACCCAGTACTTC,CASSSDRGPQETQYF
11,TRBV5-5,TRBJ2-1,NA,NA,TGTGCCAGCAGCTTGGTACTAGAGCAGTTCTTC,CASSLVLEQFF
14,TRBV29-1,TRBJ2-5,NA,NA,TGCAGCGTCCTGGAGGGGCGGCGCGGAGAGACCCAGTACTTC,CSVLEGRRGETQYF
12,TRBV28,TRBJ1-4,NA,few,TGTGCCAGCTGGAACAGGGATGAAAAACTGTTTTTT,CASWNRDEKLFF
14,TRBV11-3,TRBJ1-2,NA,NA,TGTGCCAGCAGCTTAGGACGGAGTCGGGATGGCTACACCTTC,CASSLGRSRDGYTF
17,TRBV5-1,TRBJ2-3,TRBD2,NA,TGCGCCAGCAGCCCGGCCCCCACTAGCGGGGGCACAGATACGCAGTATTTT,CASSPAPTSGGTDTQYF
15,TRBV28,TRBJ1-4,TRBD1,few,TGTGCCAGCAGTCCCCAGGACAGGATCTCCGAAAAACTGTTTTTT,CASSPQDRISEKLFF
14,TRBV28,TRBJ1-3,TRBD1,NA,TGTGCCAGCAGGTTGACAGGGGCTGGAAACACCATATATTTT,CASRLTGAGNTIYF
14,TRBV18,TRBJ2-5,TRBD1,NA,TGTGCCAGCTCCCTCAGGGGGCGCGGGGAGACCCAGTACTTC,CASSLRGRGETQYF
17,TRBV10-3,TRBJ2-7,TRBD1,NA,TGTGCCATCAGTGAGTCATTAGCGGGACAGGGGGCCTACGAGCAGTACTTC,CAISESLAGQGAYEQYF
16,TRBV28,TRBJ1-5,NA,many,TGTGCCAGCAGTTTTGGGGGCGGTTATAGCAATCAGCCCCAGCATTTT,CASSFGGGYSNQPQHF
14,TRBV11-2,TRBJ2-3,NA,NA,TGTGCCAGCAGCTTCGGACTGAGCACAGATACGCAGTATTTT,CASSFGLSTDTQYF
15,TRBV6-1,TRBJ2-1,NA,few,TGTGCCAGCAGCCGAGACAGGAGCTCCTACAATGAGCAGTTCTTC,CASSRDRSSYNEQFF
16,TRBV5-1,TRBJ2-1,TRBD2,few,TGCGCCAGCAGCTTAACTAGCGGGAGCTCCTACAATGAGCAGTTCTTC,CASSLTSGSSYNEQFF